This TCR beta chain was found in a study of neoadjuvant anti-PD-1 for oral cavity cancer. This clone has more than one count but fewer than ten. The antigen is unknown. Trimming cost V 2 bases and J 4 bases, with 8 bases left between them. The germline CDR1 and CDR2 sequences are MNHEY and SVGAGI. This CDR3 contains 13 residues. Specified time point: after neoadjuvant nivolumab, at surgical resection. Study-wide points: Post-nivolumab, blood T cell clonality was significantly elevated in non-responders.

The assay was immunoSEQ multiplex PCR, and TCRdb's table has in-frame clones only and misses some. This sample has roughly 15,000 clones; more than 75% occur once, and the top ten carry about 2.4%. Here the sequenced sample was PBMCs, taken after nivolumab (anti-PD-1) treatment. The receptor comes from a person between 40 and 85 years old with oral cavity squamous cell carcinoma. The chain recombines TRBV6-5 with TRBJ1-2; no clear D gene. The CDR3 here is CASSYVPAYGYTF. The CDR3 nucleotides are TGTGCCAGCAGTTACGTGCCCGCCTATGGCTACACCTTC.